This TCR beta chain was obtained from a study of blood T cell repertoires in COVID-19. The wider study: Samples representing acute and convalescent COVID-19 were sourced from the United States, Italy and Spain. Sources were T cells, B-cell-depleted T cells, or PBMCs; the material itself was cDNA or gDNA.

In the original workflow: Nucleated cell counts were estimated from reference gene primer amplification. Profiled with immunoSEQ multiplex PCR; TCRdb holds only in-frame clones, not every one. D and trimming come from the DNA, and the V and J calls and clone size come from that table. The table includes hundreds of thousands of clones, 88% detected once. The V and J ends lost 4 bases and 4 bases respectively, with 7 bases between them. The CDR3 has 12 amino acids. Germline assignment: CDR1 MNHEY and CDR2 SVGEGT. The V gene is TRBV6-2 or TRBV6-3, the J gene TRBJ1-1; the D gene is possibly TRBD1 (6 bases). This receptor was taken from a woman aged 25 to 39 with acute or convalescent COVID-19. The source material was peripheral blood. The CDR3 region is CASSLQGTEAFF. The CDR3 DNA sequence: TGTGCCAGCAGTTTACAGGGCACTGAAGCTTTCTTT.